These 23 T cell receptor beta chains were sequenced from one sample in a study of beta chain features in type 1 diabetes. Expressed TCRB transcripts got sequenced, as all isolated RNA was reverse transcribed. The protocol was immunoSEQ multiplex PCR, while the TCRdb copy is restricted to in-frame clones and leaves out a portion. The sample includes under 950,000 clones, about a sixth seen only once; the top ten take 0.02% to 0.03%. The sequenced sample consisted of naive CD4+ T cells from blood. The source is a woman younger than 30 in good health.

The chain couples TRBV5-4 to TRBJ1-1; D perhaps matches TRBD1 (5 bases). V lost 6 bases and J 1 base, leaving 16 bases between the germline ends. The CDR3 loop spans 15 amino acids. Germline CDR1 and CDR2: SGHNT and YYREEE (reference sequence). DNA for the CDR3: TGTGCCAGCAAGTACTCTGGCGGGGGGAACACTGAAGCTTTCTTT. Protein: CASKYSGGGNTEAFF. Complete variable domain (other parts from reference TRBV5-4 and TRBJ1-1): ETGVTQSPTHLIKTRGQQVTLRCSSQSGHNTVSWYQQALGQGPQFIFQYYREEENGRGNFPPRFSGLQFPNYSSELNVNALELDDSALYLCASKYSGGGNTEAFFGQGTRLTVV.

The CDR3 nucleotides are TGTGCCAGCTCACCCCGGGACATTGGCGAGCAGTACTTC. This gives the protein CASSPRDIGEQYF. J is TRBJ2-7 and V is TRBV18; possibly TRBD1 for D (6 bases). V lost 3 bases to trimming and J lost 6 bases, with 12 bases between them. The CDR3 is made up of 13 amino acids. Per the germline V gene, CDR1 is KGHSH and CDR2 is LQKENI.

As concerns this clone: Other DNA variants within this sample encode the same CDR3. This chain links TRBV18 with TRBJ2-5, with no clear D. The CDR3 is 13 residues long. V was cut by 2 bases and J by 0 bases, with 4 bases left in between. Germline V gives CDR1 KGHSH, CDR2 LQKENI. CDR3 sequence (DNA): TGTGCCAGCTCACCAGGCAACCAAGAGACCCAGTACTTC. It translates to CASSPGNQETQYF.

This clone was seen only once. The same CDR3 arises from other DNA sequences in this sample as well. V is TRBV6-5 and J is TRBJ2-7, with no clear D. Germline V gene lookup returns CDR1 MNHEY and CDR2 SVGAGI. The CDR3 loop spans 12 amino acids. Trimming took off 4 bases at V and 4 bases at J, with 8 bases between the two ends. CDR3 protein: CASSSTTYEQYF. In nucleotides, the CDR3 is TGTGCCAGCAGTTCAACCACTTACGAGCAGTACTTC.

The chain employs TRBV7-9 and TRBJ2-5; 8 bases are shared with TRBD1. The V gene's germline CDR1 is SEHNR and CDR2 FQNEAQ (reference sequence). The CDR3 loop spans 12 amino acids. V lost 6 bases to trimming and J lost 5 bases; unmatched junction nucleotides: 2. Here the CDR3 DNA reads TGTGCCAGCAGACGACAGGGGGAGACCCAGTACTTC. Translated: CASRRQGETQYF.

This chain joins TRBV20-1 and TRBJ2-1; D gene uncertain. Germline V lookup: CDR1 DFQATT, CDR2 SNEGSKA (reference sequence). Trimming pared 4 bases from V and 11 bases from J, leaving 3 bases between. CDR3 size: 8 residues. CDR3 region: CSATKQFF. CDR3 in DNA: TGCAGTGCTACGAAGCAGTTCTTC.

This clone was seen only a few times. The genes are TRBV28 and TRBJ1-5; tentatively, D is TRBD1 (5 bases). The V gene lost 7 bases and the J gene lost 7 bases, with 23 bases spanning the gap. Germline CDR1 and CDR2: MDHEN and SYDVKM. This CDR3 comprises 16 residues. The CDR3 is CASTSGGYSLKQPQHF. The CDR3 nucleotides read TGTGCCAGCACGAGTGGGGGGTACAGTTTGAAGCAGCCCCAGCATTTT. Combining the CDR3 with reference TRBV28 and TRBJ1-5 gives the whole variable domain DVKVTQSSRYLVKRTGEKVFLECVQDMDHENMFWYRQDPGLGLRLIYFSYDVKMKEKGDIPEGYSVSREKKERFSLILESASTNQTSMYLCASTSGGYSLKQPQHFGDGTRLSIL.

This chain connects TRBV7-9 to TRBJ1-2; 8 bases are shared with TRBD1. CDR1 is SEHNR, CDR2 FQNEAQ, per germline (reference sequence). Trimming at V came to 0 bases and at J to 4 bases, leaving 4 bases not matched to a gene. The CDR3 is made up of 15 amino acids. The CDR3 here is CASSLALDRAYGYTF. The CDR3, as DNA: TGTGCCAGCAGCTTAGCGCTGGACAGGGCCTATGGCTACACCTTC.

This clone was observed a handful of times. The V and J genes are TRBV7-2 and TRBJ2-1, with D perhaps being TRBD1 or TRBD2 (6 bases each). Between the trimmed V and J ends, which lost 8 bases and 9 bases, there was a span of 17 bases. The CDR3 totals 13 residues. The germline V gene has CDR1 SGHTA and CDR2 FQGNSA. The DNA of the CDR3 is TGTGCCAGCCGGTTAGGGGGAGGCAGTGAGCAGTTCTTC. Amino acid sequence: CASRLGGGSEQFF. The full variable domain, rest sourced from reference TRBV7-2 and TRBJ2-1, is GAGVSQSPSNKVTEKGKDVELRCDPISGHTALYWYRQSLGQGLEFLIYFQGNSAPDKSGLPSDRFSAERTGGSVSTLTIQRTQQEDSAVYLCASRLGGGSEQFFGPGTRLTVL.

There are a few counts of this clone. V is TRBV23-1 and J is TRBJ2-5; 7 nucleotides match TRBD1. TRBV23-1 has ORF status, its function being uncertain. V lost 2 bases, J lost 3 bases, and 12 bases stayed unmatched. The CDR3 extends over 17 amino acids. CDR3 bases: TGCGCCAGCAGTCAACATGCCCCGGGACAGCCAAAAGAGACCCAGTACTTC. Translation gives CASSQHAPGQPKETQYF.

This sequence joins TRBV7-8 and TRBJ1-5; TRBD1 aligns across 7 bases. From germline, CDR1 is SGHVS and CDR2 FQNEAQ. V lost 2 bases to trimming and J lost 2 bases; unmatched junction nucleotides: 18. This CDR3 region has 20 residues. This CDR3 reads CASSLSGSRGNPYRNQPQHF. The CDR3 DNA follows: TGTGCCAGCAGCTTAAGTGGTTCCAGGGGGAACCCCTATCGCAATCAGCCCCAGCATTTT.

For this clone: One end of the junction fails to match germline, which may point to a read error. The same CDR3 also results from other DNA sequences found in this sample. This chain uses TRBV7-2 with TRBJ2-5; 10 bases fit TRBD2. From germline, CDR1 is SGHTA and CDR2 FQGNSA. The CDR3 consists of 16 residues. In DNA form, the CDR3 reads TGTGCCAGCAGCTTAAATACTATGCTAGCGGGAGAGACCCAATACTTC. Protein: CASSLNTMLAGETQYF.

The chain couples TRBV28 to TRBJ2-5; either TRBD1 or TRBD2 may supply D (5 bases each). The V end lost 6 bases, the J end lost 4 bases, and 15 bases lay between the germline ends. The CDR3 is 14 amino acids. The V gene's germline CDR1 is MDHEN and CDR2 SYDVKM. The chain's CDR3 is CASREETEGETQYF. CDR3 DNA: TGTGCCAGCAGAGAAGAGACAGAGGGAGAGACCCAGTACTTC.

The CDR3 DNA follows: TGTGCCAGCAGCTTACGGACAGGGGGAGATACGCAGTATTTT. Translation: CASSLRTGGDTQYF. The genes are TRBV7-9 and TRBJ2-3; 10 positions agree with TRBD1. CDR1 SEHNR and CDR2 FQNEAQ come from the germline V gene (reference sequence). The V gene end was trimmed by 2 bases and the J gene end by 5 bases; junction bases not matched to a gene: 1. This CDR3 is 14 amino acids long.

This rearrangement joins TRBV28 to TRBJ2-7; TRBD2 aligns across 8 bases. Germline assignment: CDR1 MDHEN and CDR2 SYDVKM. J lost 6 bases, V lost 2 bases, and 3 bases had no gene match. CDR3 length: 13 amino acids. CDR3 region: CASSLRTSSEQYF. The CDR3 nucleotides read TGTGCCAGCAGTTTACGGACTAGCTCCGAGCAGTACTTC. The whole variable domain, filled in from reference TRBV28 and TRBJ2-7, reads DVKVTQSSRYLVKRTGEKVFLECVQDMDHENMFWYRQDPGLGLRLIYFSYDVKMKEKGDIPEGYSVSREKKERFSLILESASTNQTSMYLCASSLRTSSEQYFGPGTRLTVT.

This chain joins TRBV2 and TRBJ2-2; D unclear. This CDR3 contains 13 residues. Germline CDR1 reads SNHLY; CDR2 reads FYNNEI. V lost 6 bases, J lost 5 bases, and 10 bases lay in between. CDR3: CASRQRVTGELFF. In DNA form, the CDR3 reads TGTGCCAGCAGGCAAAGGGTAACCGGGGAGCTGTTTTTT. The entire variable domain, with the rest obtained from reference TRBV2 and TRBJ2-2, is as follows: EPEVTQTPSHQVTQMGQEVILRCVPISNHLYFYWYRQILGQKVEFLVSFYNNEISEKSEIFDDQFSVERPDGSNFTLKIRSTKLEDSAMYFCASRQRVTGELFFGEGSRLTVL.

The DNA for the CDR3 is TGCGCCAGCAGCTTGGGTACTTCCCCAGGGAAAGAGACCCAGTACTTC. It yields the protein CASSLGTSPGKETQYF. The chain has TRBV5-1 and TRBJ2-5, with D possibly matching TRBD1 (5 bases). The CDR3 covers 16 residues. Trimming cost V 0 bases and J 3 bases, with 15 bases left between them. Germline CDR1 SGHRS, CDR2 YFSETQ.

This clone occurred a few times. The gene calls are TRBV19 and TRBJ1-5, with a tentative D call TRBD1 (5 bases). This CDR3 comprises 13 residues. With 7 bases removed from V and 3 bases from J, the gap between germline ends came to 10 bases. Germline CDR1 LNHDA, CDR2 SQIVND (reference sequence). CDR3 nucleotides: TGTGCCAGTACCGACAGACACAATCAGCCCCAGCATTTT. Its protein product is CASTDRHNQPQHF.

The chain joins TRBV11-2 to TRBJ1-2; D perhaps matches TRBD1 (5 bases). CDR1 and CDR2 from the germline V gene are SGHAT and FQNNGV. Trimming removed 5 bases at V and 3 bases at J, with 10 bases between. This CDR3 is 13 amino acids long. CDR3 in amino acids: CASSPDSDYGYTF. The CDR3 DNA reads TGTGCCAGCAGCCCTGACAGCGACTATGGCTACACCTTC.

The sample holds a few counts of this clone. At the DNA level, this CDR3 is encoded by other sequences in the same sample as well. The J gene is TRBJ2-1, the V gene TRBV28; D remains unclear. The CDR3 spans 11 residues. The V gene lost 5 bases and the J gene lost 7 bases, with 6 bases spanning the gap. The germline CDR1 and CDR2 sequences are MDHEN and SYDVKM. CDR3 DNA: TGTGCCAGCAGTCTATTGAATGAGCAGTTCTTC. This encodes CASSLLNEQFF.

The chain has TRBV28 and TRBJ2-7; 10 bases are a match to TRBD2. The CDR3 totals 13 residues. Germline CDR1 reads MDHEN; CDR2 reads SYDVKM. V shed 10 bases and J 7 bases; nucleotides not matched to a gene: 10. This CDR3 reads CATGTSAPQEQYF. CDR3 coding DNA: TGTGCCACCGGGACTAGCGCCCCGCAGGAGCAGTACTTC.

CDR3 DNA: TGTGCCAGTAGTATCTCCAAGTGGGGCCGAAACACTGAAGCTTTCTTT. Its translation: CASSISKWGRNTEAFF. J is TRBJ1-1 and V is TRBV19; D may be TRBD1 (5 bases). This CDR3 has 16 amino acids. V was shortened by 3 bases and J by 2 bases, with 16 bases between the two germline ends. The germline V gene has CDR1 LNHDA and CDR2 SQIVND (reference sequence). Using reference TRBV19 and TRBJ1-1 for the parts outside the CDR3, the full variable domain is DGGITQSPKYLFRKEGQNVTLSCEQNLNHDAMYWYRQDPGQGLRLIYYSQIVNDFQKGDIAEGYSVSREKKESFPLTVTSAQKNPTAFYLCASSISKWGRNTEAFFGQGTRLTVV.

V gene TRBV6-1 combines with J gene TRBJ2-7; 8 positions agree with TRBD1. CDR1 MNHNS and CDR2 SASEGT come from the germline V gene. V gave up 6 bases and J gave up 2 bases; unmatched junction bases: 6. CDR3 length equals 14 residues. CDR3 sequence reads: CASRRGTGPYEQYF. The DNA for the CDR3 is TGTGCCAGCAGGCGAGGGACAGGACCCTACGAGCAGTACTTC.